The 9 T cell receptor beta chains in this list originate from one sample, sequenced in a study of long-term antiretroviral therapy in people with HIV. The authors ran the immunoSEQ assay, v3.0, at survey level. The repertoire was sequenced with immunoSEQ multiplex PCR; TCRdb's copy has only in-frame clones and lacks some. Counted here are about 39,000 clones, about 85% occurring once; the ten biggest clones make up approximately 5.3%. This material consisted of unsorted PBMCs, taken 3.1 years after starting antiretroviral therapy. The receptor set was obtained from a woman in her 50s with HIV.

This chain connects TRBV2 to TRBJ2-1; D remains unclear. The CDR3 spans 14 residues. The V gene lost 5 bases and the J gene lost 5 bases, with 13 bases spanning the gap. CDR1 is SNHLY, CDR2 FYNNEI, per germline. The CDR3 sequence: CASSSPQKHNEQFF. CDR3 bases: TGTGCCAGCAGTTCCCCCCAGAAACACAATGAGCAGTTCTTC.

This rearrangement joins TRBV9 to TRBJ1-2, with D perhaps TRBD1 (5 bases). From germline, CDR1 is SGDLS and CDR2 YYNGEE. The CDR3 spans 14 residues. Trimming took off 2 bases at V and 5 bases at J, with 13 bases between the two ends. The CDR3 is CASSVSGSLYGYTF. The CDR3 bases are TGTGCCAGCAGCGTTTCAGGGTCTCTGTATGGCTACACCTTC.

The rearrangement links TRBV27 to TRBJ2-7, with 9 bases lining up with TRBD1. Trimming cost V 3 bases and J 2 bases; bases outside gene matches: 8. Per germline, CDR1 MNHEY and CDR2 SMNVEV (reference sequence). The CDR3 is 16 residues long. The chain's CDR3 is CASSLLRDREPYEQYF. The CDR3 DNA reads as TGTGCCAGCAGTTTGCTCCGGGACAGGGAGCCCTACGAGCAGTACTTC.

This chain joins TRBV5-1 and TRBJ2-3; 8 bases align to TRBD2. The CDR3 is 15 residues long. J lost 3 bases, V lost 2 bases, and 5 bases had no gene match. The germline gives CDR1 SGHRS, CDR2 YFSETQ. The CDR3 nucleotides are TGCGCCAGCAGCTTCGGGGGGGCGGGTACAGATACGCAGTATTTT. Translating it yields CASSFGGAGTDTQYF.

This clone was observed once. The V call is TRBV10-3, the J call TRBJ1-1, with a weak D call TRBD1 (5 bases). V gave up 3 bases and J gave up 2 bases, with 13 bases separating them. This CDR3 is built from 15 residues. The V gene's germline CDR1 is ENHRY and CDR2 SYGVKD. The CDR3 sequence is CAISDGAGVNTEAFF. CDR3 bases: TGTGCCATCAGTGATGGGGCGGGGGTAAACACTGAAGCTTTCTTT.

The rearrangement uses TRBV11-2 and TRBJ1-6; 7 bases fit TRBD1. Germline V gives CDR1 SGHAT, CDR2 FQNNGV. With 5 bases clipped from V and 5 bases from J, the junction kept 15 bases outside the gene matches. The CDR3 length is 18 residues. This chain's CDR3 is CASSALARGQRNNSPLHF. The DNA of the CDR3 is TGTGCCAGCAGCGCCCTAGCAAGGGGGCAACGCAATAATTCACCCCTCCACTTT.

The gene calls are TRBV19 and TRBJ2-3; D not certain. CDR1 and CDR2 from the germline V gene are LNHDA and SQIVND (reference sequence). Trimming stripped 3 bases from V and 6 bases from J, with 16 bases between. The CDR3 totals 15 residues. CDR3 sequence: CASSMGARVLDTQYF. The DNA of the CDR3 is TGTGCCAGTAGTATGGGTGCTAGGGTGTTGGATACGCAGTATTTT.

The rearrangement uses TRBV9 and TRBJ2-1; TRBD2 matches 11 bases. The CDR3 extends over 15 amino acids. V was pared by 4 bases and J by 10 bases, with 10 bases of the junction left unmatched. The germline CDR1 and CDR2 sequences are SGDLS and YYNGEE. The CDR3 loop reads CASSQTSGGRGEQFF. For the CDR3, the DNA is TGTGCCAGCAGCCAAACTAGCGGGGGCCGGGGGGAGCAGTTCTTC.

V is TRBV7-6 and J is TRBJ2-3, with D uncertain. This CDR3 is built from 14 residues. CDR1 is SGHVS, CDR2 FNYEAQ, per germline. Trimming stripped 5 bases from V and 1 base from J, with 10 bases between. This chain's CDR3 is CASSLRFRTDTQYF. The DNA for the CDR3 is TGTGCCAGCAGCCTTAGGTTCCGCACAGATACGCAGTATTTT.